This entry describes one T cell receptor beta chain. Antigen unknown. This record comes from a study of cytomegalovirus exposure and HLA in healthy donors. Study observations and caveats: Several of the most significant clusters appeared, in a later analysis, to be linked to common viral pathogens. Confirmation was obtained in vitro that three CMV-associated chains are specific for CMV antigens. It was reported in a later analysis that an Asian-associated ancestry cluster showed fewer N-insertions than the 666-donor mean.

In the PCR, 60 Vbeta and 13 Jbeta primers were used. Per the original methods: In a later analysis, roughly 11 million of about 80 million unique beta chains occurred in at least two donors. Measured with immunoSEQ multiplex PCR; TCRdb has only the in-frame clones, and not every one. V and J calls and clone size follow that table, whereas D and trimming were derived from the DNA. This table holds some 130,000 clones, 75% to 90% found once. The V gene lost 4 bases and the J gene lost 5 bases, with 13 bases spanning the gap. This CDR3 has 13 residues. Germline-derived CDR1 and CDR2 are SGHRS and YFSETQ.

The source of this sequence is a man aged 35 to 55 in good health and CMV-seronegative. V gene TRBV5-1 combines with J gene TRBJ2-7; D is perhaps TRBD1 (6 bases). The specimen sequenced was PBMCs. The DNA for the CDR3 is TGCGCCAGCAGCCGCGACAGGCGCGACGAGCAGTACTTC. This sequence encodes CASSRDRRDEQYF.